This paragraph covers one T cell receptor beta chain sequence. Its antigen is still unknown. No much larger clone exists at a distance of one base, and base qualities are not known. All of the isolated RNA was reverse transcribed with the High Capacity cDNA Reverse Transcription Kit, so expressed TCRB transcripts were sequenced. Deep immunoSEQ sequencing was applied to naive, central memory and regulatory T cell samples, giving an average of approximately 4 million total reads per sample. Sorted cells were lysed in RLT buffer and RNA was extracted with DNase-treated RNeasy Micro or Mini kits, depending on cell number. Each cell subset was processed separately to prevent cross-contamination, with patient and healthy donor samples processed together. The immunoSEQ multiplex PCR was used to amplify TCRB sequences from cDNA, yielding 87-bp fragments that span the CDR3 region. Amplicons were sequenced on the Illumina HiSeq platform. Per the source publication's procedure: PCR bias was computationally corrected using synthetic template baselines, reads within Hamming distance 2 were collapsed, and singletons that could not be merged were discarded. Reads were aligned against IMGT to assign V, D and J genes, CDR3 length and insertions or deletions at six rearrangement sites. Within each subset, clonotype counts were normalized to the number of sorted cells before true diversity and Gini coefficients were calculated with the tcR R package. The overlap coefficient, calculated on TCRB nucleotide sequences, was used to measure repertoire sharing. Out-of-frame TCRB sequences from naive cells were analyzed to stand in for the pre-selection repertoire. TCRdb mirrors the immuneACCESS table, restricted to in-frame sequences. Some clones are absent from its copies; in checked studies, under half trace to an unresolved V gene, and the reason for the others is unknown. V and J calls and clone size are as listed in that table; D and trimming were resolved from the DNA. The sample has roughly 730,000 clones on record, over 10% of them singletons. The leading ten clones occupy 0.02% to 0.025% of the sample.

From a lookup of the germline V gene, CDR1 and CDR2 are SGHRS and YFSETQ. V is cut by 0 bases and J by 0 bases, and the space between the germline ends is 7 bases. The CDR3, cysteine through phenylalanine, is 15 amino acids long. Of all the DNA, just the CDR3 is kept, 45 bases in frame from base 1. Each donor gave one peripheral blood draw, roughly 120 mL on average, collected into heparinised tubes. A BD FACSAria II and a panel including CD45RO, CCR7, CD25, CD127, CD95 and CD27 were used to sort naive, central memory, regulatory and stem cell-like memory CD4+ T cells. All sorted populations exceeded 95% purity. PBMCs were separated immediately by Lymphoprep density gradient centrifugation and were stained directly, without being cultured. So that batch effects would be minimized, each experiment stained and sorted samples in pairs, pairing one healthy donor with one patient. These data belong to a study of beta chain features in type 1 diabetes (dated by TCRdb to the late 2010s). Some background on the complete study: Mean age, gender distribution, total cell number and subset yield did not differ between patients and healthy donors. A total of roughly 100 million sorted cells were examined across all samples, and a strong correlation was observed between cell number per subset and RNA yield. In the study, TCRB repertoires of sorted circulating CD4+ T cell subsets from recently diagnosed type 1 diabetes patients were compared with those of matched healthy donors. Naive and central memory subsets were obtained from all 30 or so donors, but regulatory and stem cell-like memory subsets were isolated from only 8 patients and roughly 8 healthy donors.

What the research found in general, with its limitations: Because cDNA was sequenced instead of genomic DNA, activated cells with high expression could be over-represented, although the groups did not differ in activation or CD3 levels. HLA sub-analyses involved small numbers of individuals, so any influence of HLA type on TCRB rearrangement remained unresolved. Type 1 diabetes patients showed a moderate but significant shortening of TCRB CDR3 length in all four CD4+ subsets. Patients with type 1 diabetes made fewer insertions and deleted more nucleotides at VDJ recombination sites, implying thymic rearrangement abnormalities. Shorter templates might be favored by PCR, yet because patient and control samples were amplified and corrected together, any such skew would affect both groups equally. Naive, central memory and regulatory TCRB repertoires appeared to be more alike among patients than among healthy donors.

The sequencing sample was made of naive CD4+ T cells from blood. In the paper's terms, the cell subset or site label means: true naive CD4+ T cells. Here the chain combines TRBV5-1 and TRBJ2-1, with the D gene too uncertain to name. This sequence originates from a man in his late teens or twenties with type 1 diabetes. The nucleotide sequence is TGCGCCAGCAGCTTGGTCGGATACTCCTACAATGAGCAGTTCTTC. Its translation reads: CASSLVGYSYNEQFF.